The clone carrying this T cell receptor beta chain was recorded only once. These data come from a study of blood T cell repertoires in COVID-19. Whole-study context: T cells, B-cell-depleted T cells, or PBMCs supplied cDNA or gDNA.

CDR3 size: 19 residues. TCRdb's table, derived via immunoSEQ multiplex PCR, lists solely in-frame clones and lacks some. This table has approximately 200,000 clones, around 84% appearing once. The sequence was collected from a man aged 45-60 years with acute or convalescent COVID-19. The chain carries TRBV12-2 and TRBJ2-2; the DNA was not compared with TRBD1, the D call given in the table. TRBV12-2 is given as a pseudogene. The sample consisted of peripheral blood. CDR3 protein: CASRGAWDRGSPQAGELFF. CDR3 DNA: TGTGCAAGTCGCGGGGCGTGGGACAGGGGTTCCCCCCAAGCCGGGGAGCTGTTTTTT.